Shown below are 26 T cell receptor beta chains from a single sample sequenced in a study of cytomegalovirus exposure and HLA in healthy donors (dated by TCRdb to the late 2010s). To prepare the library, the immunoSEQ multiplex PCR assay was applied. The multiplex PCR relied on a mix of 60 forward primers for TCR Vbeta segments and 13 reverse primers for TCR Jbeta segments. TCRdb took this table from immuneACCESS and kept in-frame rearrangements with V and J called. Such tables lack part of the clones; where checked against another copy, unresolved V genes explain under half of the gap, and the rest is unexplained. For this sample the table gives a few hundred thousand clones, of which approximately 82% were detected only once. The ten most abundant clones make up 7% to 9% of the sample. The sequenced sample was PBMCs. All receptors come from an older woman in good health and CMV-seropositive.

This chain joins TRBV28 and TRBJ1-4, with D possibly matching TRBD1 (6 bases). CDR1 is MDHEN and CDR2 is SYDVKM in the germline V gene. The CDR3 runs 14 residues. With 3 bases removed from V and 3 bases from J, the gap between germline ends came to 8 bases. The CDR3 reads CASSLWTANEKLFF. CDR3 nucleotides: TGTGCCAGCAGTTTGTGGACAGCTAATGAAAAACTGTTTTTT.

This chain joins TRBV5-4 and TRBJ2-2, with TRBD2 matching over 10 bases. This CDR3 has 16 residues. Germline CDR1 reads SGHNT; CDR2 reads YYREEE (reference sequence). The V gene end was trimmed by 4 bases and the J gene end by 8 bases; junction bases not matched to a gene: 11. CDR3 DNA: TGTGCCAGCAGCGGAAATAGCGGGAGGACGTGGGGGGAGCTGTTTTTT. This gives the protein CASSGNSGRTWGELFF.

The rearrangement uses TRBV27 and TRBJ1-1, with D perhaps matching TRBD1 (6 bases). Germline V CDR1 and CDR2: MNHEY, SMNVEV (reference sequence). V gave up 2 bases and J gave up 1 base, with 14 bases separating them. This CDR3 is 16 amino acids long. The CDR3, as DNA: TGTGCCAGCAGTTTAGTAGGGGGTGTAGGGAACACTGAAGCTTTCTTT. As protein: CASSLVGGVGNTEAFF.

The chain links TRBV5-1 to TRBJ2-3; possibly TRBD1 for D (6 bases). CDR3 length: 16 amino acids. Trimming took 3 bases from V and 3 from J, leaving 17 bases between them. Germline CDR1 SGHRS, CDR2 YFSETQ. CDR3 sequence reads: CASSSPTGKSTDTQYF. The CDR3 nucleotides are TGCGCCAGCAGCTCTCCAACAGGGAAGAGTACAGATACGCAGTATTTT.

V gene TRBV9 combines with J gene TRBJ2-7, with 11 bases fitting TRBD2. After removal of 3 bases from V and 6 bases from J, the junction contained 14 bases not matched to a gene. Per the germline V gene, CDR1 is SGDLS and CDR2 is YYNGEE. There are 17 residues in the CDR3. CDR3 sequence: CASSGGRASGRIGEQYF. CDR3 nucleotide sequence: TGTGCCAGCAGCGGAGGGCGGGCTAGCGGGAGGATTGGCGAGCAGTACTTC.

In regard to this clone: Other DNA sequences in this sample translate to the same CDR3. The chain uses TRBV29-1 and TRBJ2-7; the D gene is possibly TRBD2 (6 bases). V gave up 4 bases and J gave up 5 bases, with 9 bases separating them. The germline gives CDR1 SQVTM, CDR2 ANQGSEA. The CDR3 covers 11 residues. The CDR3 is CSVGRGDEQYF. For the CDR3, the DNA is TGCAGCGTTGGGAGGGGTGACGAGCAGTACTTC.

The sample holds a few counts of this clone. The genes are TRBV29-1 and TRBJ2-2, with 12 bases that match TRBD2. The CDR3 loop spans 14 amino acids. V shed 5 bases and J 7 bases; nucleotides not matched to a gene: 5. CDR1 is SQVTM and CDR2 is ANQGSEA in the germline V gene. CDR3 bases: TGCAGCGTTCGGACTAGCGGGACGCTCGGGGAGCTGTTTTTT. Translation: CSVRTSGTLGELFF.

This sequence joins TRBV10-3 and TRBJ1-1; D gene ambiguous. There are 10 residues in the CDR3. Germline-derived CDR1 and CDR2 are ENHRY and SYGVKD. V lost 8 bases, J lost 9 bases, and 10 bases lay in between. In nucleotides, the CDR3 is TGTGCCATCGAGGGTCCTAAAGCTTTCTTT. Residues: CAIEGPKAFF.

V usage is TRBV11-2 and J usage is TRBJ2-7, with a possible D match to TRBD2 (5 bases). This CDR3 comprises 16 residues. V lost 0 bases and J lost 0, with 12 bases in between. Germline lookup yields CDR1 SGHAT and CDR2 FQNNGV. The CDR3 DNA reads TGTGCCAGCAGCTTAGAGGCGGGCCTTAGCTCCTACGAGCAGTACTTC. Its translation: CASSLEAGLSSYEQYF.

The genes are TRBV4-1 and TRBJ1-2, with D uncertain. Trimming shortened V by 5 bases and J by 4 bases, and 14 bases separated the two germline ends. The CDR3 is made up of 14 amino acids. CDR1 and CDR2 (germline): MGHRA, YSYEKL. The CDR3 DNA follows: TGCGCCAGCAGCTTTCAGGTAGGATCCTATGGCTACACCTTC. Its translation: CASSFQVGSYGYTF.

Only one count was recorded for this clone. The chain combines TRBV18 with TRBJ2-1; maybe TRBD1 (5 bases). Trimming removed 3 bases from V and 6 bases from J, with 18 bases in between. CDR3 size: 16 residues. Germline V lookup: CDR1 KGHSH, CDR2 LQKENI. The CDR3 here is CASSPGVGVLINEQFF. In DNA, the CDR3 is TGTGCCAGCTCACCCGGTGTAGGGGTCCTGATCAATGAGCAGTTCTTC.

The chain is built from TRBV7-9 and TRBJ2-7; 9 bases fit TRBD1. CDR1 is SEHNR and CDR2 is FQNEAQ in the germline V gene (reference sequence). The CDR3 is made up of 17 amino acids. The V segment lost 3 bases and the J segment 5 bases; nucleotides outside the gene matches: 14. The CDR3 reads CASSFLYTGQGFDEQYF. The CDR3 nucleotides read TGTGCCAGCAGCTTCCTCTACACCGGACAGGGGTTCGACGAGCAGTACTTC. Looking up the rest from reference TRBV7-9 and TRBJ2-7 gives the full variable domain: DTGVSQNPRHKITKRGQNVTFRCDPISEHNRLYWYRQTLGQGPEFLTYFQNEAQLEKSRLLSDRFSAERPKGSFSTLEIQRTEQGDSAMYLCASSFLYTGQGFDEQYFGPGTRLTVT.

The V gene is TRBV19, the J gene TRBJ1-3; D remains unclear. The CDR3 has 14 amino acids. Trimming removed 7 bases at V and 7 bases at J, with 17 bases between. The germline V gene encodes CDR1 LNHDA and CDR2 SQIVND (reference sequence). For the CDR3, the DNA is TGTGCCAGTAACAACCCCGGGATCCTTAACACCATATATTTT. Amino acids: CASNNPGILNTIYF.

The V and J genes are TRBV11-2 and TRBJ2-1; weak D call: TRBD1 (6 bases). CDR3 length equals 15 residues. The V gene's germline CDR1 is SGHAT and CDR2 FQNNGV. Trimming took off 2 bases at V and 6 bases at J, with 14 bases between the two ends. The DNA for the CDR3 is TGTGCCAGCAGCTTACGGCAGGGGCGGTTCAATGAGCAGTTCTTC. Encoded protein: CASSLRQGRFNEQFF.

V usage is TRBV5-1 and J usage is TRBJ1-2; D ambiguous. V was cut by 2 bases and J by 2 bases, with 10 bases left in between. The CDR3 totals 14 residues. CDR1 SGHRS and CDR2 YFSETQ come from the germline V gene. The CDR3 DNA follows: TGCGCCAGCAGCTTCGGGGATGGGAACTATGGCTACACCTTC. Amino acid sequence: CASSFGDGNYGYTF.

The chain links TRBV27 to TRBJ1-1; 8 nucleotides line up with TRBD1. The CDR3 totals 14 residues. Germline CDR1 and CDR2: MNHEY and SMNVEV (reference sequence). The trim removed 3 bases at V and 3 bases at J, leaving 3 bases unmatched. CDR3 nucleotide sequence: TGTGCCAGCAGTTTCCGACAGGGGTACACTGAAGCTTTCTTT. This sequence encodes CASSFRQGYTEAFF.

V and J are TRBV5-1 and TRBJ2-1; TRBD2 matches at 7 bases. Germline CDR1 is SGHRS and CDR2 is YFSETQ. V shed 7 bases, J shed 3 bases, and the junction held 7 bases outside the gene matches. The CDR3 consists of 14 residues. DNA for the CDR3: TGCGCCAGCTCTCTAGCGGTGAACTACAATGAGCAGTTCTTC. Protein sequence: CASSLAVNYNEQFF.

The V and J genes are TRBV2 and TRBJ1-5, with a tentative D call TRBD1 (6 bases). Looked up from germline, CDR1 is SNHLY and CDR2 is FYNNEI. V was cut by 5 bases and J by 0 bases, with 11 bases left in between. CDR3 length: 15 residues. The chain's CDR3 is CASSSDRYSNQPQHF. CDR3 nucleotides: TGTGCCAGCAGTTCCGACAGGTATAGCAATCAGCCCCAGCATTTT. The full variable domain, rest sourced from reference TRBV2 and TRBJ1-5, is EPEVTQTPSHQVTQMGQEVILRCVPISNHLYFYWYRQILGQKVEFLVSFYNNEISEKSEIFDDQFSVERPDGSNFTLKIRSTKLEDSAMYFCASSSDRYSNQPQHFGDGTRLSIL.

The V gene is TRBV28, the J gene TRBJ2-1; 11 bases fit TRBD1. This CDR3 comprises 15 residues. J was trimmed by 3 bases and V by 7 bases; bases with no gene match: 5. CDR1 MDHEN and CDR2 SYDVKM come from the germline V gene. CDR3 sequence reads: CASKGGTGGYNEQFF. The CDR3 coding sequence is TGTGCCAGCAAAGGGGGGACAGGGGGCTACAATGAGCAGTTCTTC.

Of note for this clone: Other DNA sequences in the same sample also yield this CDR3. CDR3 residues: CASSLGGATNEKLFF. The CDR3 bases are TGTGCCAGCAGCTTGGGGGGCGCAACTAATGAAAAACTGTTTTTT. The V gene is TRBV5-4, the J gene TRBJ1-4, with D perhaps matching TRBD1 (5 bases). Trimming stripped 0 bases from V and 0 bases from J, with 6 bases between. The CDR3 sequence is 15 residues long. CDR1 SGHNT and CDR2 YYREEE come from the germline V gene (reference sequence).

This clone appeared a single time. The rearrangement links TRBV11-2 to TRBJ2-1, with 7 bases identical to TRBD2. Trimming cost V 5 bases and J 0 bases; bases outside gene matches: 4. Germline V CDR1 and CDR2: SGHAT, FQNNGV. The CDR3 has 15 residues. CDR3 amino acids: CASSRTSASYNEQFF. The CDR3 DNA reads as TGTGCCAGCAGCCGTACTAGCGCCTCCTACAATGAGCAGTTCTTC.

The rearrangement joins TRBV11-2 to TRBJ1-5; D remains ambiguous. Germline CDR1 and CDR2: SGHAT and FQNNGV. V gave up 3 bases and J gave up 5 bases, with 8 bases separating them. CDR3 size: 13 residues. CDR3 in amino acids: CASSLGYDQPQHF. In nucleotides, the CDR3 is TGTGCCAGCAGCTTGGGCTATGATCAGCCCCAGCATTTT.

The count of this clone is one. The chain combines TRBV5-1 with TRBJ2-5, with D possibly being TRBD1 (6 bases). V dropped 3 bases and J dropped 5 bases, with 17 bases sitting between them. This CDR3 comprises 15 residues. From germline, CDR1 is SGHRS and CDR2 YFSETQ. The CDR3 sequence is CASSWWQGTGETQYF. The CDR3 DNA is TGCGCCAGCAGCTGGTGGCAGGGGACGGGGGAGACCCAGTACTTC.

The chain uses TRBV28 and TRBJ1-5; no firm D call. Germline V CDR1 and CDR2: MDHEN, SYDVKM. CDR3 length: 11 residues. V was trimmed by 6 bases and J by 9 bases, leaving 9 bases between them. CDR3 in amino acids: CASSPPLPQHF. The CDR3 DNA reads as TGTGCCAGCAGCCCCCCCCTGCCCCAGCATTTT.

The table lists this clone with a few counts. J is TRBJ2-2 and V is TRBV5-1; D possibly corresponds to TRBD1 (5 bases). The CDR3 runs 12 residues. The V end lost 5 bases, the J end lost 9 bases, and 11 bases lay between the germline ends. Germline CDR1 reads SGHRS; CDR2 reads YFSETQ. CDR3 loop: CASSSDSWELFF. In DNA, the CDR3 is TGCGCCAGCAGTTCCGACAGCTGGGAGCTGTTTTTT.

The chain carries TRBV9 and TRBJ1-2; TRBD1 matches at 9 bases. CDR3 length equals 12 residues. Germline values: CDR1 SGDLS, CDR2 YYNGEE. V was pared by 3 bases and J by 10 bases, with 4 bases of the junction left unmatched. CDR3 amino acids: CASSAGTGTYTF. DNA for the CDR3: TGTGCCAGCAGCGCCGGGACAGGGACCTACACCTTC.